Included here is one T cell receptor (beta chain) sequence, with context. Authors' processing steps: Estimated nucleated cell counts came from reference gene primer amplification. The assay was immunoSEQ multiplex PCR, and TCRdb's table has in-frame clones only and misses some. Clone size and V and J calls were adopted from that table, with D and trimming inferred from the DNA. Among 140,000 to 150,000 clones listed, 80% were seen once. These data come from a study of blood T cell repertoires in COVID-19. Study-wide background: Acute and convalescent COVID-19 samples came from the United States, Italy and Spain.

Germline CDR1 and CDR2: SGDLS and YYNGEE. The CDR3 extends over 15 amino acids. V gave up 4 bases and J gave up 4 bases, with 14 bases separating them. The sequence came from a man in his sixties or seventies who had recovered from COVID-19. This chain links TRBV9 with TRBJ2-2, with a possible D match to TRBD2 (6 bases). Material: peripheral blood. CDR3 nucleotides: TGTGCCAGCAGCTCCTCTCCTAGCGTCACCGGGGAGCTGTTTTTT. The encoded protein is CASSSSPSVTGELFF.